Sequencing of this TCR beta chain was carried out in a study of shared clonotypes between healthy human individuals. At the level of the study: There were three CD4 naive, three CD4 memory, two CD8 naive and one CD8 memory plates per donor.

Sequenced by immunoSEQ multiplex PCR; TCRdb stores in-frame clones only, minus some. The sample holds roughly 2 million clones; around 96% are singletons and the top ten take roughly 1%. CD45RO-negative CD8 cells positively selected for CCR7 made up the naive population, which excluded terminally differentiated effector memory CD45RA+ cells. The donors, all of them Caucasian adults, lived in Nashville, Tennessee. Worth noting for this clone: What it binds is not known. This sample includes further DNA sequences coding for the same CDR3.

The germline V gene encodes CDR1 MNHEY and CDR2 SMNVEV (reference sequence). The V end lost 3 bases, the J end lost 4 bases, and 7 bases lay between the germline ends. The CDR3 is made up of 13 amino acids. General study results and limits: The donor pool, a small one, limited the genetic and exposure-history diversity represented.

The V call is TRBV27, the J call TRBJ2-1; D is unclear. The TCR was taken from a man between 18 and 29 years old in good health. Input material: naive CD8+ T cells sorted from blood. The CDR3, as DNA: TGTGCCAGCAGTTTCTCTGTATACAATGAGCAGTTCTTC. Translating it yields CASSFSVYNEQFF.